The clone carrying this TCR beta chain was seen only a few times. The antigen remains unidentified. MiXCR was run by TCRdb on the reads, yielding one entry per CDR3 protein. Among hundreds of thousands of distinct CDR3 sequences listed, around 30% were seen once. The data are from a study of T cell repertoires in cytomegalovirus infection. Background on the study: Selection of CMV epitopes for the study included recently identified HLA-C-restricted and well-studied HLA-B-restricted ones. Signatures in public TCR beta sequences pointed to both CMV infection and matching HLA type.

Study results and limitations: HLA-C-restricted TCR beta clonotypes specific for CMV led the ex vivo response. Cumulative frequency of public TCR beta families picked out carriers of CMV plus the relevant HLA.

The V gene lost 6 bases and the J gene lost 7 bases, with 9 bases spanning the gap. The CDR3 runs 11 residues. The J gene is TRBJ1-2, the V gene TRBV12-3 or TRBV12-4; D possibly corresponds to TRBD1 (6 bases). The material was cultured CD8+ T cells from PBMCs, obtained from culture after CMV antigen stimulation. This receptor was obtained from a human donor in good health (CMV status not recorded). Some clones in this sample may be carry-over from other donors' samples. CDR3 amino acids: CASRQGVGYTF. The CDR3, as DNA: TGTGCCAGCAGACAGGGTGTTGGCTACACCTTC.